These 31 T cell receptor beta chains were sequenced from one sample in a study of T cells in women clearing cervical HPV infection. Clones were sequenced by immunoSEQ multiplex PCR, and TCRdb holds only the in-frame ones, with some missing. In total, the table holds tens of thousands of clones. Sequencing input: blood buffy coat. The origin of the receptors is a woman aged 18 to 75 with a cervical HPV16 infection that either progressed to CIN3+ or cleared (not recorded which).

The part of the CDR3 DNA that was read is TGCGCCAGCAGTGAGTATGACACC. Protein sequence: CASSEYDT. From start to end, the CDR3 is CASSEYDTYTF. The rearrangement uses TRBV10-1 and TRBJ1-2; the D is unclear. The read terminates 3 residues ahead of where the CDR3 ends, so the germline J gene completes it. The CDR3 has 11 amino acids. Germline V lookup: CDR1 WNHNN, CDR2 SYGVQD (reference sequence).

About this clone: Coverage ceases 3 residues before the CDR3 finishes, and the germline J gene fills in the end. J is TRBJ1-2 and V is TRBV29-1, with D perhaps TRBD1 (5 bases). V lost 6 bases, J lost 6 bases, and 17 bases lay in between. CDR1 and CDR2 from the germline V gene are SQVTM and ANQGSEA. This CDR3 spans 13 amino acids. CDR3 amino acids: CSVSGTLGDGYTF. CDR3 DNA (partial): TGCAGCGTCTCCGGGACTCTTGGGGATGGC.

On this clone itself: The junction shows a germline mismatch at one end, possibly a read error. The sequenced CDR3 bases are TGCGCCAGCAGCCAAGACAGGTTTCTCTACGAG. Residues: CASSQDRFLYE. The entire CDR3 is CASSQDRFLYEQYF. The chain couples TRBV4-2 to TRBJ2-7; D may be TRBD1 (6 bases). The observed sequence ends 3 residues before the CDR3 terminus, with the missing tail filled in from the germline J gene. The CDR3 has 14 amino acids. Germline V gives CDR1 LGHNA, CDR2 YNFKEQ.

Of note for this clone: Read coverage stops 3 residues before the CDR3 terminus; the germline J gene supplies the remainder. The J gene is TRBJ2-7, the V gene TRBV30; 14 nucleotides line up with TRBD2. V trimming: 1 base; J trimming: 5 bases; junction bases outside the gene matches: 1. The CDR3 has 14 amino acids. Germline V CDR1 and CDR2: GTSNPN, SVGIG (reference sequence). CDR3 DNA, as far as it was read: TGTGCCTGGAGTGAGGGACTAGCGGGAGACGAG. Residues: CAWSEGLAGDE. The complete CDR3 sequence is CAWSEGLAGDEQYF.

To note about this clone: The CDR3 extends 3 residues past the end of the read, so its final part is completed from the germline J gene. V is TRBV18 and J is TRBJ1-2; possibly TRBD1 for D (5 bases). Germline V CDR1 and CDR2: KGHSH, LQKENI. The CDR3 covers 15 residues. CDR3 protein: CASSPGGPSSYEYTF. Partial CDR3 DNA: TGTGCCAGCTCACCGGGGGGACCGAGCTCCTACGAG.

Comments on this clone: With the read ending 3 residues before the CDR3 end, the germline J gene is used to fill in that end. The chain is built from TRBV5-4 and TRBJ2-7; no firm D call. The CDR3 totals 13 residues. Germline V gene sequence: CDR1 SGHNT, CDR2 YYREEE (reference sequence). The V end lost 4 bases, the J end lost 1 base, and 9 bases lay between the germline ends. The part of the CDR3 DNA that was read is TGTGCCAGCAGCCGAGAAGGGTCCTACGAG. This gives the protein CASSREGSYE. The whole CDR3 is CASSREGSYEQYF.

On this clone itself: The sequence runs out 3 residues before the end of the CDR3; the remainder is reconstructed from the germline J gene. This sequence joins TRBV19 and TRBJ1-4, with D unclear. CDR3 length: 14 amino acids. Germline CDR1 is LNHDA and CDR2 is SQIVND (reference sequence). V was shortened by 7 bases and J by 0 bases, with 9 bases between the two germline ends. The sequenced CDR3 bases are TGTGCCAGTACCATACAAGCAACTAATGAAAAA. It encodes CASTIQATNEK. The full CDR3 sequence reads CASTIQATNEKLFF.

Note on this clone: The read ends 3 residues before the CDR3 terminus; that terminus is restored from the germline J gene. The chain recombines TRBV2 with TRBJ2-1; 9 nucleotides agree with TRBD2. V gave up 8 bases and J gave up 0 bases; unmatched junction bases: 11. The CDR3 consists of 17 residues. Germline CDR1 SNHLY, CDR2 FYNNEI. CDR3 sequence reads: CASPGTSNQLSYNEQFF. The CDR3 bases that were read are TGTGCCAGCCCCGGGACTAGCAATCAACTCTCCTACAATGAG. Based on the CDR3 plus reference TRBV2 and TRBJ2-1, the full variable domain is EPEVTQTPSHQVTQMGQEVILRCVPISNHLYFYWYRQILGQKVEFLVSFYNNEISEKSEIFDDQFSVERPDGSNFTLKIRSTKLEDSAMYFCASPGTSNQLSYNEQFFGPGTRLTVL.

In the case of this clone: The observed sequence ends 3 residues before the CDR3 terminus, with the missing tail filled in from the germline J gene. This sequence joins TRBV19 and TRBJ2-5; a possible D gene is TRBD1 (5 bases). The CDR3 has 13 residues. The germline V gene has CDR1 LNHDA and CDR2 SQIVND (reference sequence). Trimming left V 3 bases short and J 3 bases short, with 8 bases between. Incomplete CDR3 DNA: TGTGCCAGTAGTATTGGCAGGGAAGAGACC. Amino acid sequence: CASSIGREET. The entire CDR3 reads CASSIGREETQYF.

The CDR3 is CSALRTGAYNEQFF. The DNA read from the CDR3 is TGCAGTGCTCTGAGGACAGGGGCCTACAATGAG. The rearrangement joins TRBV20-1 to TRBJ2-1; 9 nucleotides match TRBD1. The read comes to an end 3 residues before the CDR3 does, leaving the germline J gene to fill in the end. J was trimmed by 2 bases and V by 5 bases; bases with no gene match: 4. The CDR3 is 14 amino acids. Germline V gene data show CDR1 as DFQATT and CDR2 as SNEGSKA (reference sequence).

Of note for this clone: The sequenced fragment ends 3 residues before the CDR3 boundary, so the rest is inferred from the germline J gene. The rearrangement uses TRBV2 and TRBJ2-2; perhaps TRBD2 as D (5 bases). V was clipped by 7 bases and J by 6 bases, with 18 bases between them. Germline V gene sequence: CDR1 SNHLY, CDR2 FYNNEI. This CDR3 region has 15 residues. CDR3 DNA, as far as it was read: TGTGCCAGCAAATCAAGAGGGTACGGAGCCGGGGAG. Translated: CASKSRGYGAGE. The entire CDR3 protein is CASKSRGYGAGELFF.

With respect to this clone: The CDR3 goes on 3 residues after the read ends, and that part is filled in from the germline J gene. The chain couples TRBV7-2 to TRBJ1-2; possible D gene TRBD1, 5 bases. Germline V gives CDR1 SGHTA, CDR2 FQGNSA. The CDR3 consists of 15 residues. Trimming took 5 bases from V and 0 from J, leaving 13 bases between them. CDR3 DNA, as far as it was read: TGTGCCAGCAGCACTCGGGGGGGTTCTAACTATGGC. It is translated as CASSTRGGSNYG. The whole CDR3 reads CASSTRGGSNYGYTF.

A remark on this clone: With the read ending 3 residues before the CDR3 end, the germline J gene is used to fill in that end. The V gene is TRBV19, the J gene TRBJ2-1; TRBD1 is a possible D gene (6 bases). With 3 bases removed from V and 5 bases from J, the gap between germline ends came to 11 bases. This CDR3 region has 14 residues. CDR1 and CDR2 from the germline V gene are LNHDA and SQIVND (reference sequence). CDR3 sequence reads: CASSILGADNEQFF. The sequenced part of the CDR3 DNA is TGTGCCAGTAGTATCCTGGGGGCAGACAATGAG. The whole variable domain, filled in from reference TRBV19 and TRBJ2-1, reads DGGITQSPKYLFRKEGQNVTLSCEQNLNHDAMYWYRQDPGQGLRLIYYSQIVNDFQKGDIAEGYSVSREKKESFPLTVTSAQKNPTAFYLCASSILGADNEQFFGPGTRLTVL.

As concerns this clone: Coverage ceases 3 residues before the CDR3 finishes, and the germline J gene fills in the end. The chain has TRBV2 and TRBJ1-2, with 8 positions matching TRBD1. Germline V gene sequence: CDR1 SNHLY, CDR2 FYNNEI. The CDR3 totals 11 residues. Partial CDR3 DNA: TGTGCCAGCGTGAGGGACAGGGGC. It specifies CASVRDRG. The full-length CDR3 reads as CASVRDRGYTF.

The sequenced part of the CDR3 DNA is TGTGCCAGCAGCTTACGGGGACAGGGGTCCCACACC. Translation gives CASSLRGQGSHT. In full, the CDR3 is CASSLRGQGSHTIYF. V usage is TRBV13 and J usage is TRBJ1-3, with 10 nucleotides matching TRBD1. The sequence runs out 3 residues before the end of the CDR3; the remainder is reconstructed from the germline J gene. CDR1 is PRHDT and CDR2 is FYEKMQ in the germline V gene (reference sequence). CDR3 length: 15 residues. Trimming at V came to 2 bases and at J to 8 bases, leaving 6 bases not matched to a gene. The variable domain in full, with the rest retrieved from reference TRBV13 and TRBJ1-3, is AAGVIQSPRHLIKEKRETATLKCYPIPRHDTVYWYQQGPGQDPQFLISFYEKMQSDKGSIPDRFSAQQFSDYHSELNMSSLELGDSALYFCASSLRGQGSHTIYFGEGSWLTVV.

As concerns this clone: The read terminates 3 residues before the CDR3 end, so the remaining end is supplied by the germline J gene. The V gene is TRBV5-6, the J gene TRBJ2-1, with D possibly TRBD2 on 6 matching bases. Looked up from germline, CDR1 is SGHDT and CDR2 is YYEEEE. Trimming took off 4 bases at V and 6 bases at J, with 14 bases between the two ends. CDR3 length: 14 amino acids. The DNA read from the CDR3 is TGTGCCAGCAGCCCGGCGGGGACCGCCAATGAG. Protein: CASSPAGTANE. The entire CDR3 protein reads CASSPAGTANEQFF.

As regards this clone: The read finishes 3 residues shy of the CDR3 end, and the germline J gene is used to complete it. This chain joins TRBV4-1 and TRBJ2-7; D unresolved. The CDR3 covers 14 residues. V was clipped by 1 base and J by 3 bases, with 10 bases between them. Germline V CDR1 and CDR2: MGHRA, YSYEKL. CDR3 DNA (partial): TGCGCCAGCAGCCAAGTCAACATTTACTACGAG. This sequence encodes CASSQVNIYYE. Given in full, the CDR3 is CASSQVNIYYEQYF.

With regard to this clone: The sequenced fragment ends 3 residues before the CDR3 boundary, so the rest is inferred from the germline J gene. The V gene is TRBV20-1, the J gene TRBJ2-3; D unclear. Deletions cut 2 bases from V and 1 base from J, with 10 bases between. Germline V lookup: CDR1 DFQATT, CDR2 SNEGSKA (reference sequence). There are 14 residues in the CDR3. The CDR3 region is CSARQAARTDTQYF. CDR3 DNA, as far as it was read: TGCAGTGCTAGACAGGCAGCACGCACAGATACG.

In the case of this clone: Sequencing ends 3 residues short of the CDR3 end; the germline J gene provides the rest. The rearrangement joins TRBV7-8 to TRBJ2-3; 16 bases agree with TRBD2. J lost 5 bases, V lost 5 bases, and 7 bases had no gene match. The CDR3 runs to 17 residues. Germline V lookup: CDR1 SGHVS, CDR2 FQNEAQ. The DNA read from the CDR3 is TGTGCCAGCAGCCAAGGGACTAGCGGGAGGGCGAGAGATACG. It encodes CASSQGTSGRARDT. The CDR3, in full, reads CASSQGTSGRARDTQYF.

To note about this clone: The read is 3 residues too short to cover the CDR3 end, so that end is filled in from the germline J gene. This sequence joins TRBV2 and TRBJ1-2, with unresolved D. The V end was cut by 8 bases, the J end by 5 bases, with 18 bases between. Germline assignment: CDR1 SNHLY and CDR2 FYNNEI. This CDR3 has 14 residues. The CDR3 spells CASESRTGGYGYTF. The CDR3 bases that were read are TGTGCCAGCGAGTCCCGTACCGGCGGGTATGGC.

About this clone itself: The read is 3 residues too short to cover the CDR3 end, so that end is filled in from the germline J gene. This chain joins TRBV18 and TRBJ2-2, with no clear D. CDR1 is KGHSH, CDR2 LQKENI, per germline. The CDR3 is 16 amino acids. Trimming took 5 bases from V and 0 from J, leaving 13 bases between them. The CDR3 loop is CASSSGTGANTGELFF. The part of the CDR3 DNA that was read is TGTGCCAGCTCAAGTGGTACGGGTGCGAACACCGGGGAG.

As for this clone: Read sequence stops 3 residues before the CDR3 end, and the germline J gene provides the missing end. The chain recombines TRBV19 with TRBJ1-2; 8 positions agree with TRBD1. Germline V gene data show CDR1 as LNHDA and CDR2 as SQIVND (reference sequence). The CDR3 length is 14 residues. Trimming took 4 bases from V and 6 from J; bases not matched to a gene: 7. The CDR3 loop reads CASSTLDRGHGYTF. CDR3 bases read: TGTGCCAGTAGTACCCTCGACAGGGGCCATGGC.

Comment on this clone: The read gets to within 3 residues of the CDR3 end, and the germline J gene fills in the rest. The genes are TRBV7-3 and TRBJ2-1; D tentatively reads TRBD1 or TRBD2 (5 bases each). The germline V and J ends were trimmed by 2 bases and 0 bases, with 8 bases remaining between them. Germline CDR1 is SGHTA and CDR2 is FQGTGA. The CDR3 totals 15 residues. The CDR3 protein is CASSLSGSSYNEQFF. The part of the CDR3 DNA that was read is TGTGCCAGCAGCTTATCAGGGAGCTCCTACAATGAG.

This clone is called medium-sized based on its frequency. The read terminates 3 residues before the CDR3 end, so the remaining end is supplied by the germline J gene. This rearrangement joins TRBV14 to TRBJ2-3; no clear D gene. This CDR3 spans 11 amino acids. Trimming pared 3 bases from V and 8 bases from J, leaving 6 bases between. CDR1 SGHDN and CDR2 FVKESK come from the germline V gene. Partial CDR3 DNA: TGTGCCAGCAGCCAGCAGGTTACG. It encodes CASSQQVT. The CDR3, in full, reads CASSQQVTQYF.

With respect to this clone: The sequence runs out 3 residues before the end of the CDR3; the remainder is reconstructed from the germline J gene. The chain uses TRBV5-1 and TRBJ2-3; 7 bases agree with TRBD2. V lost 0 bases and J lost 2; bases outside the gene matches: 3. Germline assignment: CDR1 SGHRS and CDR2 YFSETQ. The CDR3 runs to 15 residues. The CDR3 DNA, read in part, is TGCGCCAGCAGCTTGGAGGCGGGAGACACAGATACG. Its protein product is CASSLEAGDTDT. From start to end, the CDR3 is CASSLEAGDTDTQYF.

Note on this clone: The CDR3 end lies 3 residues beyond the end of the read and is filled in from the germline J gene. The chain recombines TRBV6-2 or TRBV6-3 with TRBJ2-7; 8 bases align to TRBD2. CDR1 is MNHEY and CDR2 is SVGEGT in the germline V gene. This CDR3 comprises 16 residues. The V and J ends lost 4 bases and 4 bases, in that order; junction bases with no gene match: 12. CDR3 DNA, as far as it was read: TGTGCCAGCAGTTTAGGAGAAGCGGGGGCCGGTTACGAG. Translation: CASSLGEAGAGYE. The entire CDR3 is CASSLGEAGAGYEQYF.

Comments on this clone: The read halts 3 residues ahead of the CDR3 end, with the missing end drawn from the germline J gene. The rearrangement joins TRBV30 to TRBJ2-1; D call uncertain. Trimming left V 5 bases short and J 8 bases short, with 16 bases between. This CDR3 region has 13 residues. Germline lookup yields CDR1 GTSNPN and CDR2 SVGIG (reference sequence). Partial CDR3 DNA: TGTGCCTGGGGCGGAAGACTGAACGATGAG. It encodes CAWGGRLNDE. The entire CDR3 reads CAWGGRLNDEQFF.

CDR3 in amino acids: CASSQDEGLRSEQFF. Incomplete CDR3 DNA: TGCGCCAGCAGCCAAGATGAGGGGCTCCGGAGTGAG. V gene TRBV4-1 combines with J gene TRBJ2-1; tentatively, D is TRBD1 or TRBD2 (5 bases each). The read ends 3 residues early relative to the CDR3; the germline J gene fills the gap. The CDR3 sequence is 15 residues long. Germline assignment: CDR1 MGHRA and CDR2 YSYEKL. Trimming pared 0 bases from V and 9 bases from J, leaving 15 bases between.

For this clone: The read falls 3 residues short of the CDR3 end, and the missing part is taken from the germline J gene. The chain is built from TRBV14 and TRBJ2-1, with a possible D match to TRBD1 (5 bases). Germline V gives CDR1 SGHDN, CDR2 FVKESK. The V end was cut by 7 bases, the J end by 9 bases, with 10 bases between. The CDR3 contains 11 residues. The CDR3 protein is CASKGQGEQFF. CDR3 bases read: TGTGCCAGCAAGGGGCAAGGTGAG. Looking up the rest from reference TRBV14 and TRBJ2-1 gives the full variable domain: EAGVTQFPSHSVIEKGQTVTLRCDPISGHDNLYWYRRVMGKEIKFLLHFVKESKQDESGMPNNRFLAERTGGTYSTLKVQPAELEDSGVYFCASKGQGEQFFGPGTRLTVL.

Points on this clone: The read falls 3 residues short of the CDR3 end, and the missing part is taken from the germline J gene. The rearrangement uses TRBV12-3 or TRBV12-4 and TRBJ2-2; 10 positions agree with TRBD2. Unmatched junction bases numbered 5, after V lost 10 bases and J lost 6 bases. This CDR3 has 13 amino acids. The CDR3 region is CATAGGPPGELFF. The part of the CDR3 DNA that was read is TGTGCCACAGCGGGAGGGCCCCCCGGGGAG.

About this clone itself: With the read ending 3 residues before the CDR3 end, the germline J gene is used to fill in that end. The rearrangement joins TRBV20-1 to TRBJ2-7, with D perhaps TRBD1 (5 bases). The CDR3 runs to 11 residues. Trimming removed 6 bases from V and 2 bases from J, with 8 bases in between. Germline V gene lookup returns CDR1 DFQATT and CDR2 SNEGSKA (reference sequence). CDR3 DNA, as far as it was read: TGCAGTGCGTCGGACACCTACGAG. This encodes CSASDTYE. The full CDR3 is CSASDTYEQYF.